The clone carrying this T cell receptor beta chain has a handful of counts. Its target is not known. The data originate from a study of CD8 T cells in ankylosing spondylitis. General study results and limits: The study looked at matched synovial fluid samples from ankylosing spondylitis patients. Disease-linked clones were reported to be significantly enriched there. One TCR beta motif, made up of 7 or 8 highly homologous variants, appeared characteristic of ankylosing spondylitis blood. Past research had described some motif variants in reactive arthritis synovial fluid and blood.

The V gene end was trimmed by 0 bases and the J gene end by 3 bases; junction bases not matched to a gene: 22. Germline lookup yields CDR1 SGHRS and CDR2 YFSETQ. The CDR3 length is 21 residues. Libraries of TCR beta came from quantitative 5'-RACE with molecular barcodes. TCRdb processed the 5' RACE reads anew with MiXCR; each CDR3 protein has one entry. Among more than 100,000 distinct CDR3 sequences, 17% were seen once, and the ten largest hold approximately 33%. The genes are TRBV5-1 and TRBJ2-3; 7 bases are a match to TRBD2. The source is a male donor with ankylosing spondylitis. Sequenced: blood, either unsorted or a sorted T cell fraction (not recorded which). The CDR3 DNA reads TGCGCCAGCAGCTTGGCCATTCATCGAGCGGGAACCTCGGGCGTAACAGATACGCAGTATTTT. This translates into CASSLAIHRAGTSGVTDTQYF.